Listed below are T cell receptor beta chains from one sample, sequenced in a study of a mutant IDH1 vaccine in newly diagnosed glioma. Sequencing used immunoSEQ multiplex PCR; TCRdb keeps in-frame clones, though not all of them. This table has about 32,000 clones, 75% to 85% appearing once. No antigen is known for these receptors. This material consisted of PBMCs, taken from a glioma patient whose treatment included an IDH1 peptide vaccine. The receptors were gathered from a man between 25 and 39 years old with glioma. Both conserved end residues are part of each CDR3. Fields, in order: V gene, D gene, clone size, J gene, CDR3 protein, CDR3 DNA. D genes are given only for firm matches. Size tells how often a clone was seen (once, few, many) or the class of an expanded clone, and some rows leave it out.

V gene: TRBV7-2
D gene: TRBD1
clone size: -
J gene: TRBJ1-1
CDR3 protein: CASSRGTGWGTEAFF
CDR3 DNA: TGTGCCAGCAGCCGTGGGACAGGGTGGGGCACTGAAGCTTTCTTT

V gene: TRBV10-3
D gene: -
clone size: -
J gene: TRBJ1-1
CDR3 protein: CAISESQGFEAFF
CDR3 DNA: TGTGCCATCAGTGAGTCCCAGGGTTTTGAAGCTTTCTTT

V gene: TRBV27
D gene: TRBD1
clone size: -
J gene: TRBJ1-1
CDR3 protein: CASGLGGTGGLLNTEAFF
CDR3 DNA: TGTGCCAGCGGCCTTGGGGGGACAGGGGGACTACTGAACACTGAAGCTTTCTTT

V gene: TRBV4-3
D gene: -
clone size: -
J gene: TRBJ2-2
CDR3 protein: CASSQGWRGLDTGELFF
CDR3 DNA: TGCGCCAGCAGCCAAGGGTGGCGGGGGCTTGACACCGGGGAGCTGTTTTTT

V gene: TRBV7-9
D gene: TRBD1
clone size: -
J gene: TRBJ2-3
CDR3 protein: CASSRRPRDRVADTQYF
CDR3 DNA: TGTGCCAGCAGCCGGCGCCCCCGGGACAGGGTAGCAGATACGCAGTATTTT

V gene: TRBV11-1
D gene: TRBD1
clone size: -
J gene: TRBJ2-2
CDR3 protein: CASSLRQGDTGELFF
CDR3 DNA: TGTGCCAGCAGCTTAAGACAGGGCGACACCGGGGAGCTGTTTTTT

V gene: TRBV6-5
D gene: -
clone size: -
J gene: TRBJ2-7
CDR3 protein: CASSERRLNEQYF
CDR3 DNA: TGTGCCAGCAGTGAAAGACGCCTAAACGAGCAGTACTTC

V gene: TRBV30
D gene: -
clone size: -
J gene: TRBJ1-4
CDR3 protein: CAWGLGPTNEKLFF
CDR3 DNA: TGTGCCTGGGGTCTGGGGCCCACTAATGAAAAACTGTTTTTT

V gene: TRBV19
D gene: -
clone size: -
J gene: TRBJ1-3
CDR3 protein: CASSTTTEGGNTIYF
CDR3 DNA: TGTGCCAGTAGTACCACGACTGAGGGTGGAAACACCATATATTTT

V gene: TRBV19
D gene: -
clone size: -
J gene: TRBJ1-2
CDR3 protein: CASRREILNYGYTF
CDR3 DNA: TGTGCCAGTAGGAGGGAGATTCTTAACTATGGCTACACCTTC

V gene: TRBV6-1
D gene: -
clone size: few
J gene: TRBJ1-5
CDR3 protein: CASSEARAGRPQHF
CDR3 DNA: TGTGCCAGCAGTGAAGCGCGAGCAGGTCGGCCCCAGCATTTT

V gene: TRBV2
D gene: -
clone size: -
J gene: TRBJ2-7
CDR3 protein: CASSEGPVYEQYF
CDR3 DNA: TGTGCCAGCAGTGAAGGCCCGGTCTACGAGCAGTACTTC

V gene: TRBV5-4
D gene: -
clone size: -
J gene: TRBJ1-2
CDR3 protein: CASSWPEGNLDGYTF
CDR3 DNA: TGTGCCAGCAGTTGGCCCGAGGGGAATTTGGATGGCTACACCTTC

V gene: TRBV19
D gene: TRBD1
clone size: once
J gene: TRBJ2-5
CDR3 protein: CASSTTGTGVETQYF
CDR3 DNA: TGTGCCAGTAGCACAACCGGGACAGGGGTCGAGACCCAGTACTTC

V gene: TRBV27
D gene: -
clone size: -
J gene: TRBJ2-7
CDR3 protein: CASSLKGFGSYEQYF
CDR3 DNA: TGTGCCAGCAGTTTGAAGGGTTTTGGGTCCTACGAGCAGTACTTC

V gene: TRBV5-1
D gene: -
clone size: -
J gene: TRBJ2-7
CDR3 protein: CASSPPGQRGYEQYF
CDR3 DNA: TGCGCCAGCAGCCCTCCCGGACAGAGAGGCTACGAGCAGTACTTC

V gene: TRBV7-6
D gene: -
clone size: -
J gene: TRBJ2-3
CDR3 protein: CASSLRTDADTQYF
CDR3 DNA: TGTGCCAGCAGCCTTAGGACAGATGCCGATACGCAGTATTTT

V gene: TRBV4-3
D gene: -
clone size: few
J gene: TRBJ1-2
CDR3 protein: CASSQNRAVYGYTF
CDR3 DNA: TGCGCCAGCAGCCAAAACAGGGCCGTTTATGGCTACACCTTC

V gene: TRBV29-1
D gene: -
clone size: -
J gene: TRBJ1-2
CDR3 protein: CSVQGTYGYTF
CDR3 DNA: TGCAGCGTTCAGGGCACCTATGGCTACACCTTC

V gene: TRBV7-9
D gene: -
clone size: -
J gene: TRBJ1-2
CDR3 protein: CASSFNQPGYGYTF
CDR3 DNA: TGTGCCAGCAGCTTTAATCAGCCGGGCTATGGCTACACCTTC

V gene: TRBV28
D gene: TRBD1
clone size: few
J gene: TRBJ1-1
CDR3 protein: CASSLPGGGTEAFF
CDR3 DNA: TGTGCCAGCAGTCTTCCAGGGGGGGGCACTGAAGCTTTCTTT

V gene: TRBV6-1
D gene: -
clone size: few
J gene: TRBJ2-7
CDR3 protein: CASNEGTAYEQYF
CDR3 DNA: TGTGCCAGCAATGAGGGAACGGCCTACGAGCAGTACTTC

V gene: TRBV30
D gene: -
clone size: -
J gene: TRBJ1-1
CDR3 protein: CAWSPRGWENTEAFF
CDR3 DNA: TGTGCCTGGAGCCCCAGGGGATGGGAGAACACTGAAGCTTTCTTT

V gene: TRBV6-1
D gene: -
clone size: once
J gene: TRBJ1-5
CDR3 protein: CASSEGVGNQPQHF
CDR3 DNA: TGTGCCAGCAGTGAGGGGGTCGGGAATCAGCCCCAGCATTTT

V gene: TRBV5-4
D gene: TRBD1
clone size: -
J gene: TRBJ2-7
CDR3 protein: CASSWDRGNYEQYF
CDR3 DNA: TGTGCCAGCAGCTGGGACAGGGGAAACTACGAGCAGTACTTC

V gene: TRBV5-6
D gene: TRBD2
clone size: -
J gene: TRBJ2-1
CDR3 protein: CASSGPGLAGYNEQFF
CDR3 DNA: TGTGCCAGCAGTGGGCCGGGACTAGCGGGGTACAATGAGCAGTTCTTC

V gene: TRBV5-5
D gene: -
clone size: -
J gene: TRBJ2-7
CDR3 protein: CASSLGTLTSYEQYF
CDR3 DNA: TGTGCCAGCAGCCTCGGGACTCTCACCTCCTACGAGCAGTACTTC

V gene: TRBV2
D gene: -
clone size: -
J gene: TRBJ2-3
CDR3 protein: CASSELGSGTDTQYF
CDR3 DNA: TGTGCCAGCAGTGAACTCGGGAGCGGGACAGATACGCAGTATTTT

V gene: TRBV5-1
D gene: -
clone size: -
J gene: TRBJ2-2
CDR3 protein: CASSIALNTGELFF
CDR3 DNA: TGCGCCAGCAGTATAGCACTGAACACCGGGGAGCTGTTTTTT

V gene: TRBV28
D gene: TRBD1
clone size: -
J gene: TRBJ2-3
CDR3 protein: CASSLRGRGRLDTQYF
CDR3 DNA: TGTGCCAGCAGTTTACGGGGCAGGGGGCGGTTAGATACGCAGTATTTT

V gene: TRBV6-5
D gene: TRBD1
clone size: -
J gene: TRBJ1-1
CDR3 protein: CASSPTLRGLEAFF
CDR3 DNA: TGTGCCAGCAGTCCGACTCTCAGGGGGCTGGAAGCTTTCTTT

V gene: TRBV5-1
D gene: TRBD1
clone size: -
J gene: TRBJ2-3
CDR3 protein: CASSYRGHPADTQYF
CDR3 DNA: TGCGCCAGCAGCTACAGGGGACACCCCGCAGATACGCAGTATTTT

V gene: TRBV30
D gene: -
clone size: -
J gene: TRBJ2-3
CDR3 protein: CAWTAPPADTQYF
CDR3 DNA: TGTGCCTGGACCGCCCCCCCCGCAGATACGCAGTATTTT